This T cell receptor beta chain was identified in a study of T-cell reconstitution after alpha-beta-depleted transplantation in children. This clonotype was seen ten or more times. Unique molecular identifiers were incorporated when the TCRbeta library was constructed. TCRdb reprocessed the PCR reads via MiXCR and lists one record per CDR3 protein. The data contain more than 200,000 distinct CDR3 sequences, around 9.7% of them singletons. Germline-derived CDR1 and CDR2 are SGHTA and FQGTGA. Deletions cut 2 bases from V and 5 bases from J, with 6 bases between. The CDR3 consists of 13 residues. The TCR sequence derives from a human donor who donated a stem cell graft to a child with SCID. The rearrangement joins TRBV7-3 to TRBJ2-2; D is undetermined. Sequenced material: PBMCs from the stem cell graft donor, taken from the stem cell graft. CDR3 coding DNA: TGTGCCAGCAGCTTACCCGGAACCGGGGAGCTGTTTTTT. Translated: CASSLPGTGELFF.